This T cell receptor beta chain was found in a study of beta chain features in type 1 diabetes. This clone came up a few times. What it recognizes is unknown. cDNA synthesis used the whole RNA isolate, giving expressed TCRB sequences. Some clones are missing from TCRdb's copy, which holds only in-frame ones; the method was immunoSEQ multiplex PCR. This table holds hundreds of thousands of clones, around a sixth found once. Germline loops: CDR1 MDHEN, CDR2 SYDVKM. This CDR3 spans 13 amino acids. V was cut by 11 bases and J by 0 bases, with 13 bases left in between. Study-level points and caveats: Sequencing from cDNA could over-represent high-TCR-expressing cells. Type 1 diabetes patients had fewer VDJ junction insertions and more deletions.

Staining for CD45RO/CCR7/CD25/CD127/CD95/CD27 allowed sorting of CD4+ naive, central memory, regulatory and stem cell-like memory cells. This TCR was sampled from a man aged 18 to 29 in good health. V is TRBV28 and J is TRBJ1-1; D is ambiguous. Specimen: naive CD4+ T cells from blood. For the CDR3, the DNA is TGTGCCGCTGGGTCTCATATGAACACTGAAGCTTTCTTT. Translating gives CAAGSHMNTEAFF.